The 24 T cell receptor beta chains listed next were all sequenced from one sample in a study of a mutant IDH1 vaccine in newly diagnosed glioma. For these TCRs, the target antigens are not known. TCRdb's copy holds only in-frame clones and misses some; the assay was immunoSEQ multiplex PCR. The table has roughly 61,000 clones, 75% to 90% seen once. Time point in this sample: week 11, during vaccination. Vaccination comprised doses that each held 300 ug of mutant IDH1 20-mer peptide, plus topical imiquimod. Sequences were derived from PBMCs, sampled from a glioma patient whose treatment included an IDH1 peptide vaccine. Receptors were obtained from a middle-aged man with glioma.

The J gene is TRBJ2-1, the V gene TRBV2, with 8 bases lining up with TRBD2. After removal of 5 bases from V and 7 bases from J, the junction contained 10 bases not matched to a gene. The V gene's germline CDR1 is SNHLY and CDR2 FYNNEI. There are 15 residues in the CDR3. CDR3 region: CASSQRGYSANEQFF. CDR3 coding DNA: TGTGCCAGCAGTCAGCGGGGGTACTCGGCAAATGAGCAGTTCTTC.

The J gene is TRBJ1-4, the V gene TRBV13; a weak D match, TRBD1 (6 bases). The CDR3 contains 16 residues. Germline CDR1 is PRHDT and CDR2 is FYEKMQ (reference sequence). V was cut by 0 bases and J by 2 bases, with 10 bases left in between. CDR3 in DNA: TGTGCCAGCAGCTTAGGACAGGGAGTCACTAATGAAAAACTGTTTTTT. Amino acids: CASSLGQGVTNEKLFF.

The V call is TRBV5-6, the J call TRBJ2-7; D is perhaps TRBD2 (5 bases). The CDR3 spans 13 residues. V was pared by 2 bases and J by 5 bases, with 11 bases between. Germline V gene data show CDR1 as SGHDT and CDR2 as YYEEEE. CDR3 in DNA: TGTGCCAGCAGCTTCGAGGGCCCCAACGAGCAGTACTTC. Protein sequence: CASSFEGPNEQYF. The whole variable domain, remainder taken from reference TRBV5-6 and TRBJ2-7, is DAGVTQSPTHLIKTRGQQVTLRCSPKSGHDTVSWYQQALGQGPQFIFQYYEEEERQRGNFPDRFSGHQFPNYSSELNVNALLLGDSALYLCASSFEGPNEQYFGPGTRLTVT.

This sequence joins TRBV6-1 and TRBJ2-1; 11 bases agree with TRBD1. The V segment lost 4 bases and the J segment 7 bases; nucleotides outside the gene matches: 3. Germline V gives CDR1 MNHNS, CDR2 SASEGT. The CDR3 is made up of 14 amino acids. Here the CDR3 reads CASSVGTGGNEQFF. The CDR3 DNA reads TGTGCCAGCAGTGTGGGGACAGGGGGAAATGAGCAGTTCTTC.

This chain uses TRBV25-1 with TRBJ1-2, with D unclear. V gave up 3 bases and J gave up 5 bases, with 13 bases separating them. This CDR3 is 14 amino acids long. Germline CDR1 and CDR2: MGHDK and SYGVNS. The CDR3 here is CASSDPNVLYGYTF. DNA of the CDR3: TGTGCCAGCAGTGACCCGAACGTCCTATATGGCTACACCTTC.

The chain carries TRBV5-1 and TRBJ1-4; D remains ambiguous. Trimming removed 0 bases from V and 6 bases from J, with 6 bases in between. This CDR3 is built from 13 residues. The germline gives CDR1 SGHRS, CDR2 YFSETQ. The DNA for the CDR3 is TGCGCCAGCAGCTTGGGGCAAGATGAAAAACTGTTTTTT. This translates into CASSLGQDEKLFF.

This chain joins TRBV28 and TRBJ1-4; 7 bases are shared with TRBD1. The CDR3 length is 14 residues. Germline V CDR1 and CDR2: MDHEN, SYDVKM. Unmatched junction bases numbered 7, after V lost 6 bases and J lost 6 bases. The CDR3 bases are TGTGCCAGCAGCGCCCTAGGGGGCGATGAAAAACTGTTTTTT. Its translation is CASSALGGDEKLFF.

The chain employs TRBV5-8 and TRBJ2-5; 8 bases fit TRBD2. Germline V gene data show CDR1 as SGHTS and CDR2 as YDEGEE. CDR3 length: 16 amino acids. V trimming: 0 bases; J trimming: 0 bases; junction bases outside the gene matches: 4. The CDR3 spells CASSLVGGGYQETQYF. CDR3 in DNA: TGTGCCAGCAGCTTGGTCGGGGGGGGATACCAAGAGACCCAGTACTTC.

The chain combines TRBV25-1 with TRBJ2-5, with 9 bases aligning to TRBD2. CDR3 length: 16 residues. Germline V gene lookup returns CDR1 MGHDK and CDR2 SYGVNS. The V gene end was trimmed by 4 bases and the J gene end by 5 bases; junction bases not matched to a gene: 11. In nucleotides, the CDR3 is TGTGCCAGCAGTGGACTAGCGGCGGGAGGGGTGGAGACCCAGTACTTC. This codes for CASSGLAAGGVETQYF.

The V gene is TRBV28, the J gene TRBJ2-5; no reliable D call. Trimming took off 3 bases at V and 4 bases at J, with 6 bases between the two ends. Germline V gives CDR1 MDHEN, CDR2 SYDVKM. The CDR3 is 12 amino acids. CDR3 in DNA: TGTGCCAGCAGTTTCCAAGGAGAGACCCAGTACTTC. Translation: CASSFQGETQYF.

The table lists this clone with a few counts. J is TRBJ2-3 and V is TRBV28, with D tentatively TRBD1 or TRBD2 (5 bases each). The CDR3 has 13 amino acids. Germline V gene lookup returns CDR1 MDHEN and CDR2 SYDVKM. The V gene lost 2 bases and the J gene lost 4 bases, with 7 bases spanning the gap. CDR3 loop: CASSLGGADTQYF. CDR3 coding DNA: TGTGCCAGCAGTTTAGGGGGAGCAGATACGCAGTATTTT.

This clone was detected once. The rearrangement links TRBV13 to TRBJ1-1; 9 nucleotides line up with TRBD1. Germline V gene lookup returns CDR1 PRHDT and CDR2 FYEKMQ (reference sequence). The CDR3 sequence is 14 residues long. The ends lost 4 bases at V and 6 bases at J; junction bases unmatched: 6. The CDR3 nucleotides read TGTGCCAGCAGCTGGGACAGGGAACGCGCTGAAGCTTTCTTT. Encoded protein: CASSWDRERAEAFF. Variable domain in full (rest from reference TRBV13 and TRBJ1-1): AAGVIQSPRHLIKEKRETATLKCYPIPRHDTVYWYQQGPGQDPQFLISFYEKMQSDKGSIPDRFSAQQFSDYHSELNMSSLELGDSALYFCASSWDRERAEAFFGQGTRLTVV.

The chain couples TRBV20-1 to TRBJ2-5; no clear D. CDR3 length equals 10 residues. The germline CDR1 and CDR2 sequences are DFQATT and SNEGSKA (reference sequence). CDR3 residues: CSPLRETQYF. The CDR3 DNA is TGCAGCCCCCTGAGGGAGACCCAGTACTTC.

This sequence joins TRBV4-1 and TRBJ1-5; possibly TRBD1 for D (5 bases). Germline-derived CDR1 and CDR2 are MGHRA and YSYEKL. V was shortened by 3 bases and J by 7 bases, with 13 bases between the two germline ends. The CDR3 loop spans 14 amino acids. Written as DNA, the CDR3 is TGCGCCAGCAGCCACCGTACCAAGGGGCAGCCCCAGCATTTT. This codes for CASSHRTKGQPQHF.

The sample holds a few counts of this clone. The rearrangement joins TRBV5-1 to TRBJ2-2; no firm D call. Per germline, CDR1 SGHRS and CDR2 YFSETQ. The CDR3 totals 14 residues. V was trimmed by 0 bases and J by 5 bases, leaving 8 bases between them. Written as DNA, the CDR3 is TGCGCCAGCAGCTTGGGAGAAAGGACCGGGGAGCTGTTTTTT. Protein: CASSLGERTGELFF.

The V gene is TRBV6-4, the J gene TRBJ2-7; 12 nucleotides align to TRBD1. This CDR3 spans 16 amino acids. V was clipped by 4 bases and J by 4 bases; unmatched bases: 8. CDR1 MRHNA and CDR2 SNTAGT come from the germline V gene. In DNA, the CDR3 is TGTGCCAGCAGTGCCACCGGGACAGGGGGCGGTTACGAGCAGTACTTC. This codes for CASSATGTGGGYEQYF.

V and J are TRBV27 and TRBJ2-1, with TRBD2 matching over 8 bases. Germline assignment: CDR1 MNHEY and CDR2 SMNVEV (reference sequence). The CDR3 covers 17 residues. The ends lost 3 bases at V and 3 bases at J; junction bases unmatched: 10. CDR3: CASSFIIAGPDYNEQFF. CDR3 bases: TGTGCCAGCAGTTTCATAATAGCGGGACCAGACTACAATGAGCAGTTCTTC.

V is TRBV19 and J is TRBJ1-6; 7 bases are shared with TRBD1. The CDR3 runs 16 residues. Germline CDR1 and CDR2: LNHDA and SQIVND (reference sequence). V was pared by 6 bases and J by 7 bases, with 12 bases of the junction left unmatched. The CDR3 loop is CASSNSEWTGNSPLHF. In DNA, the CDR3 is TGTGCCAGTAGCAATTCCGAATGGACAGGAAATTCACCCCTCCACTTT.

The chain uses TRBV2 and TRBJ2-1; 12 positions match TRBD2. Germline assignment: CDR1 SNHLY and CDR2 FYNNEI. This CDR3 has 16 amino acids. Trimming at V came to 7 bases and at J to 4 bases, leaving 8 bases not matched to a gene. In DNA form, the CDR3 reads TGTGCCAGCACCTTAGTTGGGACTAGCGGGTACAATGAGCAGTTCTTC. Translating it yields CASTLVGTSGYNEQFF.

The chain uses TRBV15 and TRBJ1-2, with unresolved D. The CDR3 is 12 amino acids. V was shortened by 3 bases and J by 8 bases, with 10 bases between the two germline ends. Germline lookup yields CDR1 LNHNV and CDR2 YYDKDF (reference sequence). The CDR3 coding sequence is TGTGCCACCAGCAGTGCTAGAAGCGGCTACACCTTC. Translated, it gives CATSSARSGYTF.

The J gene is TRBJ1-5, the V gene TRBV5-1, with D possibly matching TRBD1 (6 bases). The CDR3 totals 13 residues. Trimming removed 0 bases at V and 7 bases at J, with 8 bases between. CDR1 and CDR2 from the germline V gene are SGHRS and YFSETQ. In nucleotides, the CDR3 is TGCGCCAGCAGCTTGGAAGGGGGACAGCCCCAGCATTTT. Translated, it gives CASSLEGGQPQHF.

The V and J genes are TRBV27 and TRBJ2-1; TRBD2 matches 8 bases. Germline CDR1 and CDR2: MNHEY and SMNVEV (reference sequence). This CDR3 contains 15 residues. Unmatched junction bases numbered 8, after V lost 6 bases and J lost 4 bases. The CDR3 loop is CASREAGGLYNEQFF. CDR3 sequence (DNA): TGTGCCAGCAGGGAGGCGGGAGGCCTATACAATGAGCAGTTCTTC.

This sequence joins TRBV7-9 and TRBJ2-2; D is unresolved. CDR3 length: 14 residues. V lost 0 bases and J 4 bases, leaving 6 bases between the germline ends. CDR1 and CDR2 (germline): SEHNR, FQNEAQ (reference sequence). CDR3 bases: TGTGCCAGCAGCTTAGCGCAACCCACCGGGGAGCTGTTTTTT. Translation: CASSLAQPTGELFF.

CDR3 DNA sequence: TGTGCCAGCAGCTTAGACCCCAGCCCCGGGGAGCTGTTTTTT. Translated, it gives CASSLDPSPGELFF. The V call is TRBV5-4, the J call TRBJ2-2; no clear D gene. The germline V gene has CDR1 SGHNT and CDR2 YYREEE (reference sequence). This CDR3 is built from 14 residues. V dropped 2 bases and J dropped 6 bases, with 11 bases sitting between them.